One sample yielded the 3 T cell receptor beta chains listed below, sequenced in a study of technical replicates of blood from several donors. Method: immunoSEQ multiplex PCR; TCRdb's copy keeps in-frame clones and lacks some. This table has roughly 70,000 clones, over 90% appearing once. Sequencing was done on a sample of PBMCs. The receptors stem from a human donor in good health. Some clones in this sample may be carry-over from other donors' samples.

This sequence joins TRBV4-1 and TRBJ2-2; 10 bases are shared with TRBD1. This CDR3 contains 16 residues. V lost 2 bases and J lost 6; bases outside the gene matches: 6. The germline V gene encodes CDR1 MGHRA and CDR2 YSYEKL. CDR3 sequence reads: CASSQPDRGRPGELFF. The CDR3 nucleotides are TGCGCCAGCAGCCAACCCGACAGGGGGCGCCCCGGGGAGCTGTTTTTT.

The chain employs TRBV6-5 and TRBJ2-1; TRBD2 aligns across 13 bases. Germline CDR1 is MNHEY and CDR2 is SVGAGI. This CDR3 contains 16 residues. Trimming took 0 bases from V and 4 from J; bases not matched to a gene: 0. CDR3 in amino acids: CASSYSGLAGYNEQFF. In nucleotides, the CDR3 is TGTGCCAGCAGTTACTCGGGACTAGCGGGGTACAATGAGCAGTTCTTC.

This sequence joins TRBV27 and TRBJ1-5; a weak D match, TRBD1 (5 bases). This CDR3 has 15 residues. The germline V gene encodes CDR1 MNHEY and CDR2 SMNVEV (reference sequence). V was shortened by 4 bases and J by 2 bases, with 12 bases between the two germline ends. The CDR3 DNA reads as TGTGCCAGCAGTTGGGAGGGGAACGGCAATCAGCCCCAGCATTTT. It codes for CASSWEGNGNQPQHF.